The TCR beta chain described here comes from a study of beta chain features in type 1 diabetes. Broader study findings: Within each of all four CD4+ subsets, Type 1 diabetes patients had TCRB CDR3s that were moderately but significantly shorter.

Germline values: CDR1 SGHAT, CDR2 FQNNGV. V lost 6 bases to trimming and J lost 0 bases; unmatched junction nucleotides: 7. The CDR3 covers 16 residues. In the case of this clone: The antigen is undetermined.

Reverse transcribing all isolated RNA meant expressed TCRB transcripts were sequenced. TCRdb's copy holds only in-frame clones and misses some; the assay was immunoSEQ multiplex PCR. The table shows 40,000 or so clones, with roughly 70% occurring only once. The sequence came from a woman between 18 and 29 years old with type 1 diabetes. Input material: Tregs from blood. The chain combines TRBV11-2 with TRBJ2-1, with 8 nucleotides matching TRBD2. Here the CDR3 reads CASSHQRGSSYNEQFF. CDR3 nucleotides: TGTGCCAGCAGTCATCAGCGGGGGAGCTCCTACAATGAGCAGTTCTTC.